This TCR beta chain was sequenced during a study of blood T cell repertoires in COVID-19. Study in general: There were acute and convalescent COVID-19 samples, and they came from the United States, Italy and Spain.

Original data processing: Nucleated cell number was recorded as an estimate derived from reference gene primer amplification. Data came from immunoSEQ multiplex PCR; TCRdb stores just in-frame clones and leaves some out. For V, J and clone size, that table is used; D and trimming come from the DNA. The table lists 300,000 to 400,000 clones, 86% of them singletons. CDR3 length: 16 amino acids. Germline V gives CDR1 LNHDA, CDR2 SQIVND (reference sequence). With 4 bases clipped from V and 1 base from J, the junction kept 4 bases outside the gene matches. The age range of participants was about 18 to 90 years, with residence in under 25 US areas. Membership in each cohort depended on participant-reported clinical history.

The V and J genes are TRBV19 and TRBJ1-6, with TRBD1 matching 7 bases. Material: PBMCs or T cells enriched from blood (not recorded which). This sequence was found in a woman aged 40-49 years with acute COVID-19. The CDR3 region is CASSKDRRSYNSPLHF. CDR3 nucleotide sequence: TGTGCCAGTAGTAAGGACAGGCGGTCCTATAATTCACCCCTCCACTTT.